This TCR beta chain was sequenced during a study of high-grade serous ovarian cancer treatment subgroups. Notes on the study in general: Repertoire analysis covered CDR3 alone, not CDR1 or CDR2. Repertoire similarity ranged roughly 0.1 to 0.79 between tumors of one patient.

Tumor samples were taken before definitive surgery or chemotherapy. Details on this clone: Antigen unknown.

The table came from immunoSEQ multiplex PCR; TCRdb's copy has only in-frame clones and leaves some out. The sample includes approximately 40,000 clones, around 80% seen only once; the top ten take 3.1%. Sequenced input: tumor tissue. The sequence was collected from a human donor with high-grade serous ovarian cancer.

CDR3 loop: CASSRDRGQVEQYF. The CDR3 DNA sequence: TGTGCCAGCAGCCGGGACAGGGGGCAGGTCGAGCAGTACTTC. The chain links TRBV5-4 to TRBJ2-7; 12 nucleotides match TRBD1. The length of the CDR3 is 14 residues. CDR1 is SGHNT, CDR2 YYREEE, per germline (reference sequence). V shed 4 bases, J shed 6 bases, and the junction held 5 bases outside the gene matches.